This is a list of T cell receptor beta chains from one sample in a study of blood T cell repertoires in COVID-19. Produced via immunoSEQ multiplex PCR; TCRdb's table is partial and in-frame only. This repertoire shows approximately 70,000 clones, about 70% found once; its top ten account for approximately 40%. The sequenced sample was peripheral blood. All receptors come from a woman in her 70s with acute or convalescent COVID-19. Both conserved end residues are part of each CDR3. D genes are given only for firm matches. Some rows mark clone size as missing; the rest say once, few, many or name a class of expanded clone.

length,size,D,J,V,CDR3,DNA
19,-,TRBD2,TRBJ2-2,TRBV4-1,CASSQDQEASGGNTGELFF,TGCGCCAGCAGCCAAGATCAGGAGGCTAGCGGGGGCAACACCGGGGAGCTGTTTTTT
13,-,-,TRBJ1-1,TRBV6-1,CASSDGQNTEAFF,TGTGCCAGCAGTGACGGACAGAACACTGAAGCTTTCTTT
14,-,TRBD1,TRBJ1-1,TRBV19,CASSVHRGRTEAFF,TGTGCCAGTAGTGTGCACAGGGGGCGAACTGAAGCTTTCTTT
13,few,-,TRBJ1-1,TRBV12-3/TRBV12-4,CASSPGGGTEAFF,TGTGCCAGCAGCCCGGGGGGCGGCACTGAAGCTTTCTTT
12,-,-,TRBJ1-2,TRBV12-3/TRBV12-4,CASSLGGSGYTF,TGTGCCAGCAGTTTAGGAGGGAGCGGCTACACCTTC
11,-,-,TRBJ2-7,TRBV20-1,CSARISGEQYF,TGCAGTGCCAGGATTTCGGGGGAGCAGTACTTC
16,-,-,TRBJ2-4,TRBV19,CASSIGHRQAKNIQYF,TGTGCCAGTAGTATAGGACACCGGCAAGCCAAAAACATTCAGTACTTC
15,-,TRBD1,TRBJ1-1,TRBV11-2,CASSYGTVSGTEAFF,TGTGCCAGCAGCTATGGGACAGTCTCGGGCACTGAAGCTTTCTTT
12,-,TRBD1,TRBJ1-2,TRBV5-4,CASSAQGDGYTF,TGTGCCAGCAGCGCTCAGGGGGATGGCTACACCTTC
12,-,-,TRBJ2-7,TRBV6-6,CASSSTGREQYF,TGTGCCAGCAGTTCGACAGGGAGGGAGCAGTACTTC
14,few,TRBD2,TRBJ2-5,TRBV27,CASRREGLGKTQYF,TGTGCCAGCAGGAGGGAGGGCCTCGGGAAGACCCAGTACTTC
13,few,-,TRBJ1-5,TRBV7-2,CASSTAYNQPQHF,TGTGCCAGCAGCACAGCCTACAATCAGCCCCAGCATTTT
15,-,-,TRBJ1-2,TRBV7-9,CASSLMKGVGGGYTF,TGTGCCAGCAGCCTTATGAAGGGAGTGGGGGGAGGCTACACCTTC
15,-,-,TRBJ2-2,TRBV18,CASSPDVRGTGELFF,TGTGCCAGCTCACCCGATGTAAGGGGCACCGGGGAGCTGTTTTTT
13,once,TRBD1,TRBJ1-1,TRBV5-1,CASSSGTGYEAFF,TGCGCCAGCAGCTCCGGGACAGGCTATGAAGCTTTCTTT
16,-,-,TRBJ2-2,TRBV3-1/TRBV3-2,CASTQQGRRRTGELFF,TGTGCCAGCACACAACAGGGCCGGCGGCGGACCGGGGAGCTGTTTTTT
14,-,TRBD1,TRBJ1-2,TRBV10-2,CASKNRDRKYGYTF,TGCGCCAGCAAGAACCGGGACAGAAAGTATGGCTACACCTTC
14,-,-,TRBJ2-7,TRBV9,CASSPQGGPYEQYF,TGTGCCAGCAGCCCTCAAGGAGGCCCCTACGAGCAGTACTTC
19,once,-,TRBJ2-6,TRBV5-5,CASSFRGTSERSGANVLTF,TGTGCCAGCAGCTTCAGAGGGACTTCTGAGAGGTCTGGGGCCAACGTCCTGACTTTC
15,-,-,TRBJ1-2,TRBV27,CASSPQGRFLYGYTF,TGTGCCAGCAGTCCCCAGGGCAGGTTTCTTTATGGCTACACCTTC
12,-,-,TRBJ2-1,TRBV19,CASKGEYNEQFF,TGTGCCAGTAAGGGAGAATACAATGAGCAGTTCTTC
12,few,-,TRBJ2-1,TRBV6-6,CASSYLRNEQFF,TGTGCCAGCAGTTACCTCCGCAATGAGCAGTTCTTC
15,once,-,TRBJ2-2,TRBV7-2,CASSLAGVNTGELFF,TGTGCCAGCAGCTTAGCGGGAGTTAACACCGGGGAGCTGTTTTTT
13,-,TRBD1,TRBJ1-2,TRBV7-3,CASSLNQGDGYTF,TGTGCCAGCAGCCTGAACCAGGGGGATGGCTACACCTTC
16,-,TRBD1,TRBJ2-2,TRBV5-8,CASSLDRGYHTGELFF,TGTGCCAGCAGCTTGGACAGGGGGTATCACACCGGGGAGCTGTTTTTT
14,-,-,TRBJ2-7,TRBV5-1,CASSIESKSYEQYF,TGCGCCAGCAGCATCGAGTCGAAGTCCTACGAGCAGTACTTC
14,-,-,TRBJ1-1,TRBV7-2,CASSSAQGLTEAFF,TGTGCCAGCAGCTCCGCACAGGGTCTAACTGAAGCTTTCTTT
14,-,-,TRBJ1-2,TRBV28,CASSFAGSGSGYTF,TGTGCCAGCAGTTTTGCAGGCTCCGGATCTGGCTACACCTTC
15,-,-,TRBJ2-7,TRBV27,CASSLGVGVSYEQYF,TGTGCCAGCTCCCTAGGGGTAGGAGTCTCCTACGAGCAGTACTTC
14,-,TRBD1,TRBJ2-7,TRBV30,CAWRPQGVLYEQYF,TGTGCCTGGAGACCCCAGGGGGTCCTCTACGAGCAGTACTTC
14,-,-,TRBJ2-7,TRBV7-2,CASSFEGGFYEQYF,TGTGCCAGCAGCTTCGAGGGGGGGTTCTACGAGCAGTACTTC
15,few,TRBD1,TRBJ1-2,TRBV6-1,CASSEAPDRVYGYTF,TGTGCCAGCAGTGAAGCCCCAGACAGGGTCTATGGCTACACCTTC
14,-,TRBD2,TRBJ2-1,TRBV15,CATRGTSGNNEQFF,TGTGCCACCAGGGGGACTAGCGGGAACAATGAGCAGTTCTTC
17,-,-,TRBJ1-4,TRBV27,CASKLGTPGRSNEKLFF,TGTGCCAGCAAACTGGGGACACCGGGACGTTCTAATGAAAAACTGTTTTTT
14,-,-,TRBJ2-1,TRBV21-1,CAGETEETYNEQFF,TGTGCCGGGGAGACGGAAGAAACCTACAATGAGCAGTTCTTC
14,few,-,TRBJ1-1,TRBV11-2,CASSRNRHNTEAFF,TGTGCCAGCAGCCGGAACCGACACAACACTGAAGCTTTCTTT
14,-,-,TRBJ2-1,TRBV19,CASGQGGGYNEQFF,TGTGCCAGTGGTCAGGGGGGCGGCTACAATGAGCAGTTCTTC
14,-,-,TRBJ2-5,TRBV5-6,CASSLIQGKETQYF,TGTGCCAGCAGCTTGATCCAGGGTAAAGAGACCCAGTACTTC